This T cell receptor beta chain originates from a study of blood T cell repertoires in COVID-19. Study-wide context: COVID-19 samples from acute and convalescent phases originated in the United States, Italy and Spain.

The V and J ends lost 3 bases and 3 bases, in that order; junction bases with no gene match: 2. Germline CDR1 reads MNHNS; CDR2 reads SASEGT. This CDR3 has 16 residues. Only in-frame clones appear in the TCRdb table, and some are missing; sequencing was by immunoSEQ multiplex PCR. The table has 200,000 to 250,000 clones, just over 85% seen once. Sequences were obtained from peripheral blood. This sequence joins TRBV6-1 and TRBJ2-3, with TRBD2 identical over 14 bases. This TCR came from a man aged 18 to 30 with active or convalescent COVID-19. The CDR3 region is CASSERLAGGTDTQYF. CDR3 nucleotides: TGTGCCAGCAGTGAGCGACTAGCGGGAGGGACAGATACGCAGTATTTT.